This T cell receptor beta chain was found in a study of blood T cell repertoires in COVID-19. Study as a whole: Recovered Cohort 3 donors showed two negative PCRs, clearance, or symptom resolution. PBMCs, B-cell-depleted T cells, or T cells provided the cDNA or gDNA that made up the material.

There are 17 residues in the CDR3. V lost 4 bases to trimming and J lost 7 bases; unmatched junction nucleotides: 16. Per the germline V gene, CDR1 is KGHDR and CDR2 is SFDVKD. Sequencing used immunoSEQ multiplex PCR; TCRdb keeps in-frame clones, though not all of them. The profile shows roughly 140,000 clones, 84% of them singletons. The V and J genes are TRBV24-1 and TRBJ2-3; 7 bases map to TRBD1. The sample taken for sequencing was PBMCs or T cells enriched from blood (not recorded which). The sequence came from a man aged 50 or older in a cohort exposed to, infected with or recovered from COVID-19 (not recorded which). CDR3 residues: CATSETGTAPKWNTQYF. CDR3 DNA sequence: TGTGCCACCAGTGAAACCGGGACAGCCCCCAAATGGAATACGCAGTATTTT.